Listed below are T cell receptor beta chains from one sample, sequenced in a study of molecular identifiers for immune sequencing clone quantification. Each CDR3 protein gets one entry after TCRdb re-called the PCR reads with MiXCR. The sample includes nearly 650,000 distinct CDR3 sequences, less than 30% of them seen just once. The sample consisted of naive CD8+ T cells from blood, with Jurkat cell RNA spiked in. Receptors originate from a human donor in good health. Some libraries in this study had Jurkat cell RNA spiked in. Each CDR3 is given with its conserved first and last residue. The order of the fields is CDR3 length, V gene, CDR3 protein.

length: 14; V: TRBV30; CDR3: CAWTGGQGGQPQHF
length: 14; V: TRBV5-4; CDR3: CASSSREAPYEQYF
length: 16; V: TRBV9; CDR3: CASSPGLAGPSYEQYF
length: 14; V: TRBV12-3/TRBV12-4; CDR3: CASSSIIMGAAKTF
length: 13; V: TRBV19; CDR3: CASSIGPSEKLFF
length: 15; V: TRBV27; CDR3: CASSFLGTRGETQYF
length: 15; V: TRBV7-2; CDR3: CASSLDPPDNYGYTF
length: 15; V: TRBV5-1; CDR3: CASSYSGRPQETQYF
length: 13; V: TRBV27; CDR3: CASSLGFKETQYF
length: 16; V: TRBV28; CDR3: CASSLWGGVGRHEQYF
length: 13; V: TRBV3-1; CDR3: CASSFADPYEQYF
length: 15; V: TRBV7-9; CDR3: CASSTTGGRGTEAFF
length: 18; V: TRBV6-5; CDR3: CASSPDRSVYSGANVLTF
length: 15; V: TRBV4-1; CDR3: CASSQVATNTGELFF
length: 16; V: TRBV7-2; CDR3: CASSLDVRAPNEKLFF
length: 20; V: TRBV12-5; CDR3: CASGLPKSSSRDRVDQPQHF
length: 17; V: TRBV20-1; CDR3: CSAGGLAGGVYTDTQYF
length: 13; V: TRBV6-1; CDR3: CASSAERGYEQYF
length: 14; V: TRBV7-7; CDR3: CASSFGAGDETQYF
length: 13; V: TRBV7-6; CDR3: CASSLQGVDKQYF
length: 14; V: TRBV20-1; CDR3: CSARDGRGSYGYTF
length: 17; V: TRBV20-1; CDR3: CSARPQTSGGDFYEQYF
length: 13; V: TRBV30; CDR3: CAWSVSGTDTQYF
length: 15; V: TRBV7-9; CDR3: CASSAWTGGVEKLFF
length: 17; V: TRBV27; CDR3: CASSPNWGVTGGYEQYF
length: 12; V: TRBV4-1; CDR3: CASSHRTDTIYF
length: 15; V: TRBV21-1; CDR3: CASSRQRSSNQPQHF
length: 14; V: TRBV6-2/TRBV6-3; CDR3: CASWGLYPEKEQYF
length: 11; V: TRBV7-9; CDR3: CASHGRRPQHF
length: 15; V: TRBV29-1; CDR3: CSVGGGAGVGTEAFF
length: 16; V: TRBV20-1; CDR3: CSARGEPGDSNQPRHF
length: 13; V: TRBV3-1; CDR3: CASSQVWPEEAFF
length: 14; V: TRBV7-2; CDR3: CASSWGASGDEQYF
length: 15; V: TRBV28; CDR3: CASSQPLTGTYEQYF
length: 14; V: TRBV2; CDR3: CASKGPGGDDTQYF
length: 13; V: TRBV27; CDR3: CASSLQSGTEAFF
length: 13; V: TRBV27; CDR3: CASSLGADSPLHF
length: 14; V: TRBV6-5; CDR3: CASSADRGGYEQYF
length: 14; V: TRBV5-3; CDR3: CASNLAWGGYEQYF
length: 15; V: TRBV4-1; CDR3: CARSQALPGAPAAFF
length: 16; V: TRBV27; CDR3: CASSILPSVLYNEQFF
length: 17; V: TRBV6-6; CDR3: CASSYSFLGDSNYEQYF